Presented here are 25 T cell receptor beta chains from one specimen sequenced in a study of blood T cell repertoires in COVID-19. Clones were sequenced by immunoSEQ multiplex PCR, and TCRdb holds only the in-frame ones, with some missing. The data contain 16,000 or so clones, approximately 90% of them singletons. The sequenced material came from peripheral blood. The receptors derive from a man older than 75 with acute or convalescent COVID-19.

The chain joins TRBV7-9 to TRBJ1-2; D possibly corresponds to TRBD1 (5 bases). The CDR3 is made up of 15 amino acids. V was shortened by 0 bases and J by 2 bases, with 10 bases between the two germline ends. In germline, CDR1 is SEHNR, CDR2 FQNEAQ (reference sequence). CDR3 nucleotide sequence: TGTGCCAGCAGCTTAGCCGACAGAGAGAACTATGGCTACACCTTC. It yields the protein CASSLADRENYGYTF. Full variable domain (missing parts from reference TRBV7-9 and TRBJ1-2): DTGVSQNPRHKITKRGQNVTFRCDPISEHNRLYWYRQTLGQGPEFLTYFQNEAQLEKSRLLSDRFSAERPKGSFSTLEIQRTEQGDSAMYLCASSLADRENYGYTFGSGTRLTVV.

The chain carries TRBV18 and TRBJ2-7; 10 bases are a match to TRBD2. The CDR3 contains 16 residues. The germline V gene encodes CDR1 KGHSH and CDR2 LQKENI. The V gene end was trimmed by 0 bases and the J gene end by 6 bases; junction bases not matched to a gene: 8. CDR3 loop: CASSPPGVAGGGEQYF. The CDR3 region has the DNA TGTGCCAGCTCACCACCGGGGGTAGCGGGAGGTGGCGAGCAGTACTTC.

CDR3 sequence (DNA): TGTGCCTGGAGTCCGACGACAGGGCCTAATTCACCCCTCCACTTT. This sequence encodes CAWSPTTGPNSPLHF. V and J are TRBV30 and TRBJ1-6; TRBD1 agrees at 7 bases. Trimming took 2 bases from V and 6 from J; bases not matched to a gene: 7. The CDR3 loop spans 15 amino acids. CDR1 GTSNPN and CDR2 SVGIG come from the germline V gene (reference sequence).

The chain employs TRBV12-3 or TRBV12-4 and TRBJ1-1; the D is unclear. CDR3 length equals 13 residues. V was clipped by 1 base and J by 6 bases, with 9 bases between them. The CDR3 reads CASSLGGAAEAFF. As DNA, the CDR3 is TGTGCCAGCAGTTTAGGGGGAGCGGCTGAAGCTTTCTTT.

This clone was seen a few times. This chain links TRBV3-1 (or the pseudogene TRBV3-2) with TRBJ1-5; no clear D gene. From germline, CDR1 is LGHDT and CDR2 YNNKEL (reference sequence). This CDR3 spans 13 amino acids. Trimming took 5 bases from V and 6 from J, leaving 11 bases between them. In DNA form, the CDR3 reads TGTGCCAGCAGCGAGTGGGGAGCTCAGCCCCAGCATTTT. This gives the protein CASSEWGAQPQHF.

This clone was seen only a few times. The rearrangement links TRBV5-1 to TRBJ1-5; the D is unclear. This CDR3 comprises 13 residues. The germline gives CDR1 SGHRS, CDR2 YFSETQ. V lost 2 bases, J lost 5 bases, and 8 bases lay in between. CDR3 residues: CASSFNGDQPQHF. The CDR3 DNA follows: TGCGCCAGCAGCTTTAACGGGGATCAGCCCCAGCATTTT. Together with reference TRBV5-1 and TRBJ1-5, the CDR3 gives the full variable domain: KAGVTQTPRYLIKTRGQQVTLSCSPISGHRSVSWYQQTPGQGLQFLFEYFSETQRNKGNFPGRFSGRQFSNSRSEMNVSTLELGDSALYLCASSFNGDQPQHFGDGTRLSIL.

V and J are TRBV24-1 and TRBJ1-1; 8 bases agree with TRBD1. Germline V gene sequence: CDR1 KGHDR, CDR2 SFDVKD. This CDR3 contains 14 residues. J was trimmed by 7 bases and V by 2 bases; bases with no gene match: 5. The CDR3 reads CATSDSQGGDEAFF. The DNA for the CDR3 is TGTGCCACCAGTGATTCACAGGGGGGGGATGAAGCTTTCTTT.

The rearrangement uses TRBV6-5 and TRBJ2-5; TRBD1 matches at 9 bases. From germline, CDR1 is MNHEY and CDR2 SVGAGI. V dropped 2 bases and J dropped 3; count of bases not matched to a gene: 1. This CDR3 has 14 amino acids. This chain's CDR3 is CASSYTGGEETQYF. The CDR3 DNA is TGTGCCAGCAGTTACACAGGGGGCGAAGAGACCCAGTACTTC.

The gene calls are TRBV19 and TRBJ1-3, with D tentatively TRBD1 (6 bases). V dropped 4 bases and J dropped 0 bases, with 16 bases sitting between them. The CDR3 extends over 17 amino acids. Germline CDR1 reads LNHDA; CDR2 reads SQIVND (reference sequence). The CDR3, as DNA: TGTGCCAGTAGTACCACGGGACAATCTTTCTCTGGAAACACCATATATTTT. It yields the protein CASSTTGQSFSGNTIYF. The complete variable domain, with remaining parts taken from reference TRBV19 and TRBJ1-3, reads DGGITQSPKYLFRKEGQNVTLSCEQNLNHDAMYWYRQDPGQGLRLIYYSQIVNDFQKGDIAEGYSVSREKKESFPLTVTSAQKNPTAFYLCASSTTGQSFSGNTIYFGEGSWLTVV.

CDR3 region: CASSQQNTGELFF. CDR3 coding DNA: TGTGCCAGTAGCCAACAGAACACCGGGGAGCTGTTTTTT. This chain uses TRBV19 with TRBJ2-2; the D is unclear. Germline values: CDR1 LNHDA, CDR2 SQIVND (reference sequence). The CDR3 runs to 13 residues. V was clipped by 6 bases and J by 1 base, with 6 bases between them.

The V gene is TRBV3-1 (or the pseudogene TRBV3-2), the J gene TRBJ2-7, with no clear D. This CDR3 is built from 12 residues. Looked up from germline, CDR1 is LGHDT and CDR2 is YNNKEL (reference sequence). V lost 1 base and J 5 bases, leaving 6 bases between the germline ends. The CDR3 nucleotides are TGTGCCAGCAGCCAAGTCCGGGACGAGCAGTACTTC. Residues: CASSQVRDEQYF.

The V call is TRBV19, the J call TRBJ1-5, with D perhaps matching TRBD1 (6 bases). Trimming pared 9 bases from V and 1 base from J, leaving 10 bases between. CDR3 length: 13 residues. CDR1 and CDR2 (germline): LNHDA, SQIVND (reference sequence). CDR3: CASRRGSNQPQHF. Here the CDR3 DNA reads TGTGCCAGCCGCAGGGGCAGCAATCAGCCCCAGCATTTT.

Comments on this clone: One end of the junction does not line up with germline, which may come from a read error. The V gene is TRBV7-7, the J gene TRBJ1-1; 7 positions match TRBD1. Looked up from germline, CDR1 is SSHAT and CDR2 is FNYEAQ (reference sequence). CDR3 length: 13 amino acids. CDR3 bases: TGTGCTAGCAGCGTAACAGGGGCCACTGAAGCTTTCTTT. Translation: CASSVTGATEAFF. Based on the CDR3 plus reference TRBV7-7 and TRBJ1-1, the full variable domain is GAGVSQSPRYKVTKRGQDVTLRCDPISSHATLYWYQQALGQGPEFLTYFNYEAQPDKSGLPSDRFSAERPEGSISTLTIQRTEQRDSAMYRCASSVTGATEAFFGQGTRLTVV.

The chain employs TRBV7-2 and TRBJ1-5; tentative D call: TRBD1 (6 bases). CDR3 length: 14 amino acids. The V end was cut by 8 bases, the J end by 4 bases, with 15 bases between. Germline-derived CDR1 and CDR2 are SGHTA and FQGNSA. The CDR3 sequence: CASSRQGSNQPQHF. The CDR3 region has the DNA TGTGCCAGCTCTAGGCAGGGGTCGAATCAGCCCCAGCATTTT.

The chain carries TRBV27 and TRBJ1-2; D might be TRBD1 (6 bases). The CDR3 totals 14 residues. Germline CDR1 MNHEY, CDR2 SMNVEV (reference sequence). Deletions cut 6 bases from V and 4 bases from J, with 15 bases between. The CDR3 region has the DNA TGTGCCAGCAGGGGGGCAGGGGTCTCCTATGGCTACACCTTC. Translating it yields CASRGAGVSYGYTF.

The genes are TRBV11-2 and TRBJ1-6, with TRBD1 matching 8 bases. With V trimmed by 7 bases and J by 6 bases, 5 bases remained unmatched. This CDR3 has 14 residues. Germline values: CDR1 SGHAT, CDR2 FQNNGV. The CDR3 reads CASTPDRANSPLHF. CDR3 DNA: TGTGCCAGCACCCCGGACAGGGCTAATTCACCCCTCCACTTT.

The J gene is TRBJ2-7, the V gene TRBV7-9; 7 bases line up with TRBD1. The CDR3 is made up of 14 amino acids. Germline V lookup: CDR1 SEHNR, CDR2 FQNEAQ (reference sequence). V dropped 1 base and J dropped 0; count of bases not matched to a gene: 0. The CDR3 region has the DNA TGTGCCAGCAGCTTAGGGGACAGCTCCTACGAGCAGTACTTC. Amino acids: CASSLGDSSYEQYF.

The CDR3 here is CASRRGAGAEAFF. Written as DNA, the CDR3 is TGTGCCAGCAGGAGAGGGGCGGGGGCTGAAGCTTTCTTT. This chain joins TRBV11-2 and TRBJ1-1, with D possibly TRBD1 on 5 matching bases. The CDR3 is made up of 13 amino acids. Trimming took off 6 bases at V and 6 bases at J, with 14 bases between the two ends. CDR1 SGHAT and CDR2 FQNNGV come from the germline V gene.

This clone was counted once. J is TRBJ1-6 and V is TRBV6-1; D gene ambiguous. Germline V lookup: CDR1 MNHNS, CDR2 SASEGT. The CDR3 contains 15 residues. The V gene lost 2 bases and the J gene lost 7 bases, with 12 bases spanning the gap. CDR3 sequence: CASSENTAYNSPLHF. CDR3 bases: TGTGCCAGCAGTGAAAACACCGCATACAATTCACCCCTCCACTTT.

The V and J genes are TRBV4-1 and TRBJ2-2; TRBD2 might be the D (5 bases). V dropped 0 bases and J dropped 0 bases, with 8 bases sitting between them. Germline V CDR1 and CDR2: MGHRA, YSYEKL. The CDR3 has 16 amino acids. CDR3 DNA: TGCGCCAGCAGCCAAGAAGGGAGATCGAACACCGGGGAGCTGTTTTTT. Residues: CASSQEGRSNTGELFF.

This clone was seen more than once but under ten times. The chain links TRBV6-2 or TRBV6-3 to TRBJ1-3; no clear D gene. The CDR3 contains 16 residues. Germline V gives CDR1 MNHEY, CDR2 SVGEGT. The V gene lost 4 bases and the J gene lost 0 bases, with 13 bases spanning the gap. This chain's CDR3 is CASSSDKQISGNTIYF. CDR3 sequence (DNA): TGTGCCAGCAGTTCCGATAAACAGATCTCTGGAAACACCATATATTTT.

This clone was detected only once. In nucleotides, the CDR3 is TGTGCCAGCAGCCGGGACACCTCCTATGGCTACACCTTC. Protein product: CASSRDTSYGYTF. The chain recombines TRBV7-9 with TRBJ1-2, with D perhaps matching TRBD1 (6 bases). V lost 5 bases to trimming and J lost 4 bases, with 11 bases between them. Germline values: CDR1 SEHNR, CDR2 FQNEAQ (reference sequence). The CDR3 sequence is 13 residues long. The full variable domain, in which reference TRBV7-9 and TRBJ1-2 provide the parts outside the CDR3, is DTGVSQNPRHKITKRGQNVTFRCDPISEHNRLYWYRQTLGQGPEFLTYFQNEAQLEKSRLLSDRFSAERPKGSFSTLEIQRTEQGDSAMYLCASSRDTSYGYTFGSGTRLTVV.

The chain carries TRBV7-9 and TRBJ2-3, with TRBD2 identical over 9 bases. Per the germline V gene, CDR1 is SEHNR and CDR2 is FQNEAQ (reference sequence). The CDR3 runs to 15 residues. V dropped 5 bases and J dropped 1; count of bases not matched to a gene: 4. The CDR3 nucleotides read TGTGCCAGCAGCGCTTTAGCGGGGGGCACAGATACGCAGTATTTT. Amino acid sequence: CASSALAGGTDTQYF.

The CDR3 here is CASSRGTGRNEKLFF. The CDR3 DNA sequence: TGTGCCAGCAGCCGCGGGACAGGGAGGAATGAAAAACTGTTTTTT. The rearrangement uses TRBV3-1 (or the pseudogene TRBV3-2) and TRBJ1-4, with 9 nucleotides matching TRBD1. CDR1 and CDR2 (germline): LGHDT, YNNKEL (reference sequence). The V gene end was trimmed by 4 bases and the J gene end by 5 bases; junction bases not matched to a gene: 5. The CDR3 runs 15 residues.

The gene calls are TRBV29-1 and TRBJ1-1; no reliable D call. The CDR3 totals 13 residues. In germline, CDR1 is SQVTM, CDR2 ANQGSEA. The V and J ends lost 8 bases and 1 base respectively, with 14 bases between them. DNA for the CDR3: TGCAGCTACCGGGAAGGTGCGAACACTGAAGCTTTCTTT. The encoded protein is CSYREGANTEAFF.